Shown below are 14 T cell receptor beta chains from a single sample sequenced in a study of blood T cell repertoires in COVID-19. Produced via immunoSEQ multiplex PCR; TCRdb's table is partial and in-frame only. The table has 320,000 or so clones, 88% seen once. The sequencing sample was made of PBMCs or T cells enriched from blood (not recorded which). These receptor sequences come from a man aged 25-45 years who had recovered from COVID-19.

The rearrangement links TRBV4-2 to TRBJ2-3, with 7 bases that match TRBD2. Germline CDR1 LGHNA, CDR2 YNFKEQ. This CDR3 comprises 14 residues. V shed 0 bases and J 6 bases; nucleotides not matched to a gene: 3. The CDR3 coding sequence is TGTGCCAGCAGCCAAGATCGGGGGGAGGATACGCAGTATTTT. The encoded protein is CASSQDRGEDTQYF.

The CDR3 coding sequence is TGCGCCAGCAGCCAAGAGGCAGGCGGGGGGAGTCGCGAGCAGTACTTC. Its translation: CASSQEAGGGSREQYF. V is TRBV4-1 and J is TRBJ2-7; 8 bases fit TRBD2. The V and J ends lost 0 bases and 6 bases, in that order; junction bases with no gene match: 10. Germline V gene sequence: CDR1 MGHRA, CDR2 YSYEKL. This CDR3 is 16 amino acids long.

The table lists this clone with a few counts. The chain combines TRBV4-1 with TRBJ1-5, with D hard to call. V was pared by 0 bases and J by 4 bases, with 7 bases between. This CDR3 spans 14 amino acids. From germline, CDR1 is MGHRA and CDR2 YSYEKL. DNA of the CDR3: TGCGCCAGCAGCCAAGATTGGGAGAATCAGCCCCAGCATTTT. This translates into CASSQDWENQPQHF.

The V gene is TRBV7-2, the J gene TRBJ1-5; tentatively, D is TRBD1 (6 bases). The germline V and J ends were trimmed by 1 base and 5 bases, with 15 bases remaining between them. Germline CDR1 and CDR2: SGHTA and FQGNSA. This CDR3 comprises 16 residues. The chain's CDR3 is CASSLVEGRGYQPQHF. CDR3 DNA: TGTGCCAGCAGCTTAGTCGAGGGCAGGGGTTATCAGCCCCAGCATTTT.

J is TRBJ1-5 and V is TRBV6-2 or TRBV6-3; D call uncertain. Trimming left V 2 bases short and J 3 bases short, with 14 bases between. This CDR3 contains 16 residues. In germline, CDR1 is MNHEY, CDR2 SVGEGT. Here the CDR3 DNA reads TGTGCCAGCAGTTACCGTGGGCGCGGGGACAATCAGCCCCAGCATTTT. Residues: CASSYRGRGDNQPQHF.

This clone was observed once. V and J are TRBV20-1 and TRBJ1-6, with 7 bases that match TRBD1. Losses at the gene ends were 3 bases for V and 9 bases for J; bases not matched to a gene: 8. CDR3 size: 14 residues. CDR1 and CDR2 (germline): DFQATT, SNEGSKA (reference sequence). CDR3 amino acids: CSASGTGERSPLHF. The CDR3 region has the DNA TGCAGTGCTAGTGGAACAGGGGAGCGTTCACCCCTCCACTTT.

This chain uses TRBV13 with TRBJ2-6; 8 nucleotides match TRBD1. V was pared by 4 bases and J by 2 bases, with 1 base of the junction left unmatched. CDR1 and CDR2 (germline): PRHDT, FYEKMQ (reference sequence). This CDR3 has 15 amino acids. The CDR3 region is CASSWTGTGANVLTF. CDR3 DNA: TGTGCCAGCAGCTGGACAGGGACTGGGGCCAACGTCCTGACTTTC. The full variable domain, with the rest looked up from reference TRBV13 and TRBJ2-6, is AAGVIQSPRHLIKEKRETATLKCYPIPRHDTVYWYQQGPGQDPQFLISFYEKMQSDKGSIPDRFSAQQFSDYHSELNMSSLELGDSALYFCASSWTGTGANVLTFGAGSRLTVL.

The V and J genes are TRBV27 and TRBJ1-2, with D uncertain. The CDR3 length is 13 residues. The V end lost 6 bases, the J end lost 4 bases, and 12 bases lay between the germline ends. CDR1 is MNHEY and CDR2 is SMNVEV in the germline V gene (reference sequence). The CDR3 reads CASSPGSGYGYTF. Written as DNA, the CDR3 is TGTGCCAGCAGCCCCGGGAGTGGCTATGGCTACACCTTC.

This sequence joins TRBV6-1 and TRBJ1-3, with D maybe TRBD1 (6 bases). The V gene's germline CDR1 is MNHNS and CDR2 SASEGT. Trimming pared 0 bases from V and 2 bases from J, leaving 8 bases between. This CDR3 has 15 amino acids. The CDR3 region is CASSEAAGAGNTIYF. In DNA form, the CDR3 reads TGTGCCAGCAGTGAAGCGGCAGGGGCTGGAAACACCATATATTTT.

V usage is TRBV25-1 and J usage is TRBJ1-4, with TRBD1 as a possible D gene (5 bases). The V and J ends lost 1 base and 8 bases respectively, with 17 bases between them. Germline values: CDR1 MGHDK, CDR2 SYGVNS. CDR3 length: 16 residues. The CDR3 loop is CASSEFGGTWGEKLFF. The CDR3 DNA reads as TGTGCCAGCAGTGAATTCGGGGGGACCTGGGGGGAAAAACTGTTTTTT.

CDR3 sequence: CASSSTVPLAKNIQYF. The CDR3 region has the DNA TGTGCCAGCAGCTCGACAGTGCCTCTAGCCAAAAACATTCAGTACTTC. The J gene is TRBJ2-4, the V gene TRBV7-6; the D gene is possibly TRBD1 (5 bases). Germline loops: CDR1 SGHVS, CDR2 FNYEAQ. This CDR3 is 16 amino acids long. Trimming stripped 4 bases from V and 0 bases from J, with 13 bases between.

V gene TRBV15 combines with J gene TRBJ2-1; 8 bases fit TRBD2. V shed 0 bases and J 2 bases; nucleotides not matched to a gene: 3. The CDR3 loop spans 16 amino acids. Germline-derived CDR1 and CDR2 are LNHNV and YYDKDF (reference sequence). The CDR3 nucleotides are TGTGCCACCAGCAGAGAACTAGCGGTTCCCTACAATGAGCAGTTCTTC. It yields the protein CATSRELAVPYNEQFF. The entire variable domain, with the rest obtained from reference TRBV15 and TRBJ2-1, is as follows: DAMVIQNPRYQVTQFGKPVTLSCSQTLNHNVMYWYQQKSSQAPKLLFHYYDKDFNNEADTPDNFQSRRPNTSFCFLDIRSPGLGDTAMYLCATSRELAVPYNEQFFGPGTRLTVL.

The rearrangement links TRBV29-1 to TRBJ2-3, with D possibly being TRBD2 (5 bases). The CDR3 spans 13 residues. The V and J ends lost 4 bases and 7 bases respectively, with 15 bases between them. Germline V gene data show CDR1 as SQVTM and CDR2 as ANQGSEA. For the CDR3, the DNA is TGCAGCGTTGGACCCCCCCCGGGGAATACGCAGTATTTT. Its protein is CSVGPPPGNTQYF.

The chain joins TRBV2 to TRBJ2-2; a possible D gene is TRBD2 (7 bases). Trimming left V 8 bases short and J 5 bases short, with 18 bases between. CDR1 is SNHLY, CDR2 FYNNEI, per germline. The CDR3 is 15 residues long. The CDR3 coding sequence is TGTGCCAGCTTAATTGGGGGGGCGCGAACCGGGGAGCTGTTTTTT. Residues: CASLIGGARTGELFF.